Sequencing of this TCR beta chain was carried out in a study of T-cell reconstitution after alpha-beta-depleted transplantation in children. Preparation of the TCRbeta library used unique molecular identifiers. One entry per CDR3 protein, called by TCRdb with MiXCR from the PCR reads. The sample shows almost 250,000 distinct CDR3 sequences, under 30% of them seen only once. The germline gives CDR1 SGHTA, CDR2 FQGTGA. V shed 0 bases, J shed 8 bases, and the junction held 8 bases outside the gene matches. The CDR3 totals 17 residues. General study findings and limits: After transplant, high TCRbeta diversity at day 60 in some patients arose from surviving recipient T cells and thymic progenitors. By about two months after transplant, alpha-beta T cells reportedly arose from several hundred graft clones that had expanded. From newly produced T cells came most of the T-cell counts and diversity one year after transplant.

In regard to this clonotype: Its antigen is not known.

The source is a girl between 2 and 10 years old with Fanconi anemia, due to receive a stem cell transplant. The rearrangement links TRBV7-3 to TRBJ2-1; 12 bases map to TRBD2. Sequencing was performed on PBMCs, taken before TCRalphabeta/CD19-depleted stem cell transplant. The CDR3 nucleotides read TGTGCCAGCAGCTTAACCCCTAGCGGGGGGGGAGCAGATGAGCAGTTCTTC. Protein product: CASSLTPSGGGADEQFF.